The clone carrying this T cell receptor beta chain is medium-sized by share. Its antigen is undetermined. The data originate from a study of T cells generated in artificial thymic organoids. Across the study: Some experiments further sorted thymic T cells to remove CD4 immature single positive or double positive precursors.

Magnetic bead enrichment isolated the primary CD8+ T cells. RNA was purified from 40,000 to 200,000 sorted cells per sample. Notes on the study in general: Organoid-derived CD8 T cells had diversity comparable to thymic and blood naive cells.

CDR1 and CDR2 from the germline V gene are KGHSH and LQKENI. Between the trimmed V and J ends, which lost 3 bases and 4 bases, there was a span of 19 bases. This CDR3 is built from 17 residues. TCRalpha and TCRbeta libraries were amplified separately by semi-nested PCR with TRAC or TRBC reverse primers. TCRdb analysed the 5' RACE reads with MiXCR anew, one entry per CDR3 protein. The repertoire holds thousands of distinct CDR3 sequences, with about 18% as singletons. The clonotype comes from a human donor who gave cord blood stem cells for thymic organoid culture, a cardiac surgery patient who gave postnatal thymus, or a blood donor (not recorded which). Sequenced material: naive CD8+ T cells from the thymus. Documented subset: CD3+TCRalphabeta+CD8SP T cells; for blood, CD45RO-CCR7+ naive CD8+ T cells. V usage is TRBV18 and J usage is TRBJ1-5; the D gene is possibly TRBD1 (5 bases). This chain's CDR3 is CASSPAEGRVTNQPQHF. In DNA, the CDR3 is TGTGCCAGCTCACCGGCGGAGGGGAGGGTTACTAATCAGCCCCAGCATTTT.